These 8 T cell receptor beta chains were all obtained from the same sample, sequenced in a study of T cells in Graves' hyperthyroidism and ophthalmopathy. RNA transcripts gave rise to amplified TCR beta CDR3 regions. When the TCR CDR3 underwent first-round RT-PCR, the HTBI primer set was used. TCRdb re-analysed the multiplex PCR reads in MiXCR, keeping a single row per CDR3 protein. Here the sample spans hundreds of thousands of distinct CDR3 sequences, 45% being singletons. Sequenced input: peripheral blood or thyroid tissue (not recorded which). These receptors all stem from an adult man with Graves' disease, either hyperthyroidism or ophthalmopathy (not recorded which).

The chain employs TRBV15 and TRBJ2-7; 13 nucleotides match TRBD2. The germline V gene encodes CDR1 LNHNV and CDR2 YYDKDF (reference sequence). CDR3 length: 16 amino acids. Germline trimming cut 2 bases from V and 7 bases from J; bases unmatched to any gene: 8. The DNA for the CDR3 is TGTGCCACCAGCAGATTCACCGGGACTAGCGGGAATGAGCAGTACTTC. It encodes CATSRFTGTSGNEQYF.

This clonotype has more than one count but fewer than ten. V and J are TRBV6-1 and TRBJ1-6; the D gene is possibly TRBD1 (6 bases). V was trimmed by 5 bases and J by 10 bases, leaving 18 bases between them. From germline, CDR1 is MNHNS and CDR2 SASEGT. The CDR3 consists of 15 residues. The CDR3 DNA follows: TGTGCCAGCAGTTGGGACGCGGGGGGCGGATCACCCCTCCACTTT. Translating it yields CASSWDAGGGSPLHF.

This chain joins TRBV10-3 and TRBJ1-2; maybe TRBD1 (5 bases). V was clipped by 10 bases and J by 3 bases, with 18 bases between them. CDR3 size: 14 residues. Germline CDR1 and CDR2: ENHRY and SYGVKD. Here the CDR3 DNA reads TGTGCCAGCAAGGAGACAGCAGCCTACTATGGCTACACCTTC. Translated: CASKETAAYYGYTF.

The chain's CDR3 is CASRFLDRGSNTEAFF. CDR3 nucleotides: TGTGCCAGCAGATTCCTCGACAGGGGATCGAACACTGAAGCTTTCTTT. The chain joins TRBV7-2 to TRBJ1-1; 8 nucleotides match TRBD1. The CDR3 runs 16 residues. Trimming cost V 6 bases and J 1 base; bases outside gene matches: 10. Germline V lookup: CDR1 SGHTA, CDR2 FQGNSA.

This chain uses TRBV10-3 with TRBJ1-2; tentative D call: TRBD1 (6 bases). The ends were cut back, 10 bases at V and 4 bases at J, with 25 bases in the middle. The CDR3 contains 16 residues. Germline-derived CDR1 and CDR2 are ENHRY and SYGVKD. CDR3 DNA: TGTGCCAGCAGAGATCCCGGTGAGGACAGCGGCTATGGCTACACCTTC. It translates to CASRDPGEDSGYGYTF.

This clonotype appeared a few times. The V and J genes are TRBV6-5 and TRBJ2-7; 7 nucleotides match TRBD2. This CDR3 region has 13 residues. Germline V gene sequence: CDR1 MNHEY, CDR2 SVGAGI. Trimming removed 6 bases from V and 6 bases from J; junction bases left unmatched: 8. The chain's CDR3 is CASSPPGGVEQYF. Written as DNA, the CDR3 is TGTGCCAGCAGCCCGCCTGGGGGGGTCGAGCAGTACTTC.

The chain has TRBV2 and TRBJ2-7; D possibly corresponds to TRBD1 (6 bases). The V gene lost 5 bases and the J gene lost 6 bases, with 20 bases spanning the gap. The CDR3 is 15 amino acids. Germline values: CDR1 SNHLY, CDR2 FYNNEI. The CDR3 loop is CASSLASQGPSEQYF. As DNA, the CDR3 is TGTGCCAGCAGTTTAGCCAGCCAGGGGCCAAGCGAGCAGTACTTC.

The chain joins TRBV19 to TRBJ1-2, with D unclear. The CDR3 runs to 13 residues. The V gene lost 5 bases and the J gene lost 4 bases, with 11 bases spanning the gap. CDR1 LNHDA and CDR2 SQIVND come from the germline V gene (reference sequence). The CDR3 DNA sequence: TGTGCCAGTAGTCTTGACAAGGCCTATGGCTACACCTTC. It codes for CASSLDKAYGYTF.